The entry that follows covers one T cell receptor beta chain sequence. Its target is not known. Treatment reported: oral pan-JAK inhibitor, 5-10 mg twice daily. CDR1 and CDR2 from the germline V gene are SGHRS and YFSETQ. The CDR3 length is 12 residues. V lost 7 bases and J lost 3, with 9 bases in between. Extracted RNA was reverse transcribed, and the resulting cDNA served as sequencing template. TCRdb's copy holds only in-frame clones and misses some; the assay was immunoSEQ multiplex PCR. Of about 190,000 clones listed, approximately 57% are singletons. The entry originates in a study of CD8+ T cells in alopecia areata. Study findings and constraints: Normal scalp had lower clonality than lesional scalp, with alopecia totalis/universalis lesions showing this most strongly. Scalp clonality and expanded CD8+ clones among the top 100 fell significantly with tofacitinib. Normal-skin resident alphabeta T cells also appear among scalp sample sequences.

The chain combines TRBV5-1 with TRBJ2-3; D is ambiguous. The origin of this receptor is a human donor with alopecia areata. This specimen was CD4+ T cells sorted from blood, taken at week 24, from a patient treated with tofacitinib. The CDR3 sequence: CASATGTDTQYF. CDR3 nucleotide sequence: TGCGCCAGCGCTACCGGGACAGATACGCAGTATTTT. Variable domain in full (rest from reference TRBV5-1 and TRBJ2-3): KAGVTQTPRYLIKTRGQQVTLSCSPISGHRSVSWYQQTPGQGLQFLFEYFSETQRNKGNFPGRFSGRQFSNSRSEMNVSTLELGDSALYLCASATGTDTQYFGPGTRLTVL.